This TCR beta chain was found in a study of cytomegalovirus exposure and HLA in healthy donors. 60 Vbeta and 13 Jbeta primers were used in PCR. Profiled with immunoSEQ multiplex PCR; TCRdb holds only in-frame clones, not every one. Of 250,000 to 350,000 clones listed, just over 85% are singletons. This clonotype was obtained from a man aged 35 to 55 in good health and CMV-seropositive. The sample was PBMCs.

CDR3 sequence: CASSIGPGLVDEQFF. In nucleotides, the CDR3 is TGTGCCAGTAGTATAGGTCCGGGTCTCGTCGATGAGCAGTTCTTC. J is TRBJ2-1 and V is TRBV19; D is undetermined. CDR1 LNHDA and CDR2 SQIVND come from the germline V gene (reference sequence). This CDR3 has 15 residues. Trimming left V 1 base short and J 8 bases short, with 15 bases between.